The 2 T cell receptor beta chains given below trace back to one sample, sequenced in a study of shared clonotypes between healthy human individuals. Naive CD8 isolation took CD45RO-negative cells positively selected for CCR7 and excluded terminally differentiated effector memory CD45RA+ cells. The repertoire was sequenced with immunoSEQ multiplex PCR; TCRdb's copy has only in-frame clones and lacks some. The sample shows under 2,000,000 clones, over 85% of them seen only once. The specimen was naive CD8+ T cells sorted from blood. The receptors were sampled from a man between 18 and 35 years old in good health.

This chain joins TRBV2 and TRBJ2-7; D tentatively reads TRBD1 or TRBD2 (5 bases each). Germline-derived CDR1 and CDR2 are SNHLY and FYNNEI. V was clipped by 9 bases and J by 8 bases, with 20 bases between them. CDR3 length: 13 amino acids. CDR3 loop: CASSEGPLTKQYF. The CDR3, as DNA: TGTGCCAGTTCTGAGGGACCTCTTACGAAGCAGTACTTC.

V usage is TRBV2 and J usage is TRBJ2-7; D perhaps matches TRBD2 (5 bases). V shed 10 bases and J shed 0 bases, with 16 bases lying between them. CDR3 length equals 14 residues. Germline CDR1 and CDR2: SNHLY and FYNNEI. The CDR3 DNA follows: TGTGCCACCGGGGAGCAGGCGTCCTCCTACGAGCAGTACTTC. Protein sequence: CATGEQASSYEQYF.